This entry lists 32 T cell receptor beta chains sequenced from one sample in a study of cytomegalovirus exposure and HLA in healthy donors. The PCR used 60 Vbeta and 13 Jbeta primers. The data were produced by immunoSEQ multiplex PCR, yet TCRdb's version contains in-frame clones alone and is incomplete. The sample lists approximately 220,000 clones, 60% to 80% occurring once. The specimen was PBMCs. The receptor source for this set is a male donor in good health and CMV-seronegative.

The chain has TRBV4-1 and TRBJ1-2, with 7 bases matching TRBD1. CDR1 is MGHRA and CDR2 is YSYEKL in the germline V gene. This CDR3 has 15 residues. The J segment lost 8 bases and the V segment lost 4 bases, leaving 13 bases of the junction unmatched. The CDR3 nucleotides read TGCGCCAGCAGCCCGACAGGGATCCCCGGAGCGGGCTACACCTTC. Translation gives CASSPTGIPGAGYTF.

The chain is built from TRBV13 and TRBJ2-2; D not resolved. V was pared by 3 bases and J by 5 bases, with 4 bases between. The germline gives CDR1 PRHDT, CDR2 FYEKMQ (reference sequence). This CDR3 contains 12 residues. CDR3 DNA: TGTGCCAGCAGCTTCTTAACCGGGGAGCTGTTTTTT. Its protein is CASSFLTGELFF.

This chain uses TRBV9 with TRBJ1-2; the match to TRBD1 covers 7 bases. The CDR3 has 12 amino acids. Germline assignment: CDR1 SGDLS and CDR2 YYNGEE. The V and J ends lost 7 bases and 3 bases, in that order; junction bases with no gene match: 3. The CDR3 nucleotides read TGTGCCAGCCGGACAGGAGACTATGGCTACACCTTC. Protein: CASRTGDYGYTF.

The chain links TRBV6-1 to TRBJ1-2, with D uncertain. CDR3 size: 14 residues. Germline-derived CDR1 and CDR2 are MNHNS and SASEGT. V gave up 2 bases and J gave up 3 bases, with 10 bases separating them. The CDR3 sequence: CASSETGVYYGYTF. The CDR3 DNA is TGTGCCAGCAGTGAAACGGGAGTCTACTATGGCTACACCTTC.

Concerning this clone: The sample contains more than one DNA sequence encoding this CDR3. The rearrangement uses TRBV7-3 and TRBJ2-3; D may be TRBD1 (5 bases). The CDR3 has 12 amino acids. Germline V gives CDR1 SGHTA, CDR2 FQGTGA. Trimming took off 5 bases at V and 4 bases at J, with 7 bases between the two ends. This chain's CDR3 is CASSQGADTQYF. The CDR3 region has the DNA TGTGCCAGCAGCCAGGGTGCAGATACGCAGTATTTT.

V usage is TRBV4-3 and J usage is TRBJ2-5, with 7 bases aligning to TRBD2. V shed 0 bases, J shed 4 bases, and the junction held 14 bases outside the gene matches. The CDR3 runs 18 residues. Germline V CDR1 and CDR2: LGHNA, YSLEER. CDR3 residues: CASSQDRSAGVSRETQYF. The CDR3 DNA is TGCGCCAGCAGCCAAGATCGTAGTGCGGGAGTATCGAGAGAGACCCAGTACTTC.

The gene calls are TRBV14 and TRBJ2-1; 8 bases are shared with TRBD2. Germline CDR1 reads SGHDN; CDR2 reads FVKESK. CDR3 length: 17 residues. J gave up 3 bases and V 3 bases, and 10 bases lay outside the gene matches. The CDR3 DNA follows: TGTGCCAGCAGCCACGCGGCATCGGGGGGGGGCTACAATGAGCAGTTCTTC. Encoded protein: CASSHAASGGGYNEQFF.

The genes are TRBV6-1 and TRBJ1-6; 8 bases are shared with TRBD1. Germline CDR1 and CDR2: MNHNS and SASEGT. The trim removed 7 bases at V and 9 bases at J, leaving 8 bases unmatched. CDR3 length equals 14 residues. This CDR3 is CASIQNDRGSPLHF. As DNA, the CDR3 is TGTGCCAGCATTCAAAACGACAGGGGTTCACCCCTCCACTTT.

CDR3 residues: CAWKGTSGSGQFF. As DNA, the CDR3 is TGTGCCTGGAAGGGGACTAGCGGTTCAGGGCAGTTCTTC. This rearrangement joins TRBV30 to TRBJ2-1; 11 positions agree with TRBD2. V lost 4 bases, J lost 12 bases, and 8 bases stayed unmatched. CDR1 is GTSNPN and CDR2 is SVGIG in the germline V gene (reference sequence). The CDR3 has 13 residues.

The V gene is TRBV27, the J gene TRBJ2-3; D is perhaps TRBD2 (6 bases). CDR3 length: 16 residues. CDR1 is MNHEY, CDR2 SMNVEV, per germline (reference sequence). V was pared by 3 bases and J by 3 bases, with 16 bases between. In DNA, the CDR3 is TGTGCCAGCAGTTTCGGTCCGGGAGCAAGTACAGATACGCAGTATTTT. Its translation: CASSFGPGASTDTQYF.

This chain connects TRBV7-2 to TRBJ2-1; D gene uncertain. Trimming pared 5 bases from V and 7 bases from J, leaving 12 bases between. CDR1 is SGHTA and CDR2 is FQGNSA in the germline V gene. The CDR3 consists of 13 residues. In DNA, the CDR3 is TGTGCCAGCAGCGTGAGACTGAAAAATGAGCAGTTCTTC. It is translated as CASSVRLKNEQFF. Together with reference TRBV7-2 and TRBJ2-1, the CDR3 gives the full variable domain: GAGVSQSPSNKVTEKGKDVELRCDPISGHTALYWYRQSLGQGLEFLIYFQGNSAPDKSGLPSDRFSAERTGGSVSTLTIQRTQQEDSAVYLCASSVRLKNEQFFGPGTRLTVL.

The gene calls are TRBV4-1 and TRBJ2-2; TRBD1 matches at 10 bases. The V segment lost 5 bases and the J segment 6 bases; nucleotides outside the gene matches: 12. The CDR3 sequence is 17 residues long. Germline-derived CDR1 and CDR2 are MGHRA and YSYEKL. CDR3 sequence: CASSDRGRTGGAGELFF. The CDR3 bases are TGCGCCAGCAGCGACAGAGGGAGGACAGGGGGAGCCGGGGAGCTGTTTTTT.

The CDR3 DNA is TGTGCCAGCAACCCCTGGGGCGGGAGCTCCTACAATGAGCAGTTCTTC. Its protein is CASNPWGGSSYNEQFF. This rearrangement joins TRBV7-2 to TRBJ2-1; 7 bases map to TRBD2. From germline, CDR1 is SGHTA and CDR2 FQGNSA. CDR3 size: 16 residues. V shed 7 bases and J 0 bases; nucleotides not matched to a gene: 9. The entire variable domain, with the rest obtained from reference TRBV7-2 and TRBJ2-1, is as follows: GAGVSQSPSNKVTEKGKDVELRCDPISGHTALYWYRQSLGQGLEFLIYFQGNSAPDKSGLPSDRFSAERTGGSVSTLTIQRTQQEDSAVYLCASNPWGGSSYNEQFFGPGTRLTVL.

The chain joins TRBV6-5 to TRBJ2-2, with D perhaps matching TRBD1 (6 bases). CDR1 is MNHEY and CDR2 is SVGAGI in the germline V gene. CDR3 length equals 14 residues. V lost 5 bases and J lost 1, with 8 bases in between. DNA of the CDR3: TGTGCCAGCAGTATAGGGGGGAACACCGGGGAGCTGTTTTTT. Its protein product is CASSIGGNTGELFF.

The V gene is TRBV10-2, the J gene TRBJ2-1; tentatively, D is TRBD1 (6 bases). The CDR3 spans 14 residues. CDR1 is WSHSY and CDR2 is SAAADI in the germline V gene. V was cut by 4 bases and J by 10 bases, with 17 bases left in between. The CDR3 nucleotides read TGCGCCAGCAGTGTTCTGGGGGCCTCAAGGGAGCAGTTCTTC. Residues: CASSVLGASREQFF.

The chain carries TRBV5-1 and TRBJ2-1, with 11 positions matching TRBD2. The CDR3 consists of 15 residues. J gave up 5 bases and V 2 bases, and 3 bases lay outside the gene matches. Germline CDR1 reads SGHRS; CDR2 reads YFSETQ. In nucleotides, the CDR3 is TGCGCCAGCAGCTTACTAGCGGGGGTCAACAATGAGCAGTTCTTC. It translates to CASSLLAGVNNEQFF.

V gene TRBV19 combines with J gene TRBJ2-7; tentative D call: TRBD2 (5 bases). Germline V gene data show CDR1 as LNHDA and CDR2 as SQIVND (reference sequence). The V and J ends lost 7 bases and 3 bases respectively, with 10 bases between them. CDR3 size: 12 residues. The CDR3, as DNA: TGTGCCAGTACCGGCAGCGGCTACGAGCAGTACTTC. Amino acid sequence: CASTGSGYEQYF.

V gene TRBV30 combines with J gene TRBJ2-6; D is ambiguous. V was shortened by 4 bases and J by 4 bases, with 17 bases between the two germline ends. CDR3 size: 16 residues. Germline assignment: CDR1 GTSNPN and CDR2 SVGIG (reference sequence). CDR3 in amino acids: CAWTPFGGPGANVLTF. The CDR3 bases are TGTGCCTGGACTCCCTTTGGCGGCCCAGGGGCCAACGTCCTGACTTTC.

J is TRBJ2-5 and V is TRBV5-6, with 7 bases aligning to TRBD2. CDR1 and CDR2 from the germline V gene are SGHDT and YYEEEE. This CDR3 is 14 amino acids long. Trimming cost V 3 bases and J 4 bases; bases outside gene matches: 6. The CDR3 DNA reads TGTGCCAGCAGCTGGGGGGGGGTGGGAGAGACCCAGTACTTC. It specifies CASSWGGVGETQYF. Drawing the rest from reference TRBV5-6 and TRBJ2-5, the complete variable domain is DAGVTQSPTHLIKTRGQQVTLRCSPKSGHDTVSWYQQALGQGPQFIFQYYEEEERQRGNFPDRFSGHQFPNYSSELNVNALLLGDSALYLCASSWGGVGETQYFGPGTRLLVL.

On this clone itself: Because the CDR3's place on the DNA is in doubt, the DNA is left out and the CDR3 is given as listed by TCRdb. The V gene is TRBV9, the J gene TRBJ1-3; TRBD1 is the table's D call, not checked against the DNA. The CDR3 has 19 residues if both end residues are counted. Germline loops: CDR1 SGDLS, CDR2 YYNGEE. Here the CDR3 reads CASSVFGSGQADSGNTIYF.

The J gene is TRBJ1-5, the V gene TRBV7-9; TRBD1 matches at 10 bases. V gave up 5 bases and J gave up 8 bases; unmatched junction bases: 6. The CDR3 has 14 amino acids. Per the germline V gene, CDR1 is SEHNR and CDR2 is FQNEAQ (reference sequence). CDR3 sequence (DNA): TGTGCCAGCAGCCGAACCGGGACAGGGGAGCCCCAGCATTTT. This sequence encodes CASSRTGTGEPQHF. Supplemented by reference TRBV7-9 and TRBJ1-5, the full variable domain reads DTGVSQNPRHKITKRGQNVTFRCDPISEHNRLYWYRQTLGQGPEFLTYFQNEAQLEKSRLLSDRFSAERPKGSFSTLEIQRTEQGDSAMYLCASSRTGTGEPQHFGDGTRLSIL.

V gene TRBV28 combines with J gene TRBJ1-4; D possibly corresponds to TRBD1 (5 bases). The V and J ends lost 5 bases and 5 bases respectively, with 15 bases between them. Germline V gene data show CDR1 as MDHEN and CDR2 as SYDVKM. The CDR3 extends over 15 amino acids. CDR3 residues: CASSADSEENEKLFF. DNA for the CDR3: TGTGCCAGCAGTGCCGACAGCGAGGAGAATGAAAAACTGTTTTTT.

The chain links TRBV18 to TRBJ2-3, with TRBD1 matching over 8 bases. The length of the CDR3 is 19 residues. The germline V gene has CDR1 KGHSH and CDR2 LQKENI. The V and J ends lost 5 bases and 0 bases, in that order; junction bases with no gene match: 16. CDR3 residues: CASSATGSGGLSSTDTQYF. CDR3 sequence (DNA): TGTGCCAGCTCAGCAACGGGATCAGGGGGCCTATCTAGCACAGATACGCAGTATTTT.

In its sample, this clone was seen once. The chain uses TRBV5-6 and TRBJ1-6; 9 positions match TRBD1. J was trimmed by 9 bases and V by 1 base; bases with no gene match: 8. The CDR3 loop spans 16 amino acids. Germline-derived CDR1 and CDR2 are SGHDT and YYEEEE. The CDR3 nucleotides read TGTGCCAGCAGCTTGCACTCGGGACAGGGTACTTCACCCCTCCACTTT. Encoded protein: CASSLHSGQGTSPLHF.

This clone was seen a single time. This chain links TRBV5-6 with TRBJ1-4, with TRBD1 identical over 7 bases. Germline trimming cut 4 bases from V and 5 bases from J; bases unmatched to any gene: 5. CDR3 length: 14 residues. Per the germline V gene, CDR1 is SGHDT and CDR2 is YYEEEE. In DNA, the CDR3 is TGTGCCAGCAGCGGCGGGACAGCCAATGAAAAACTGTTTTTT. Translation gives CASSGGTANEKLFF.

The chain joins TRBV28 to TRBJ1-5; D might be TRBD1 (6 bases). The germline V gene encodes CDR1 MDHEN and CDR2 SYDVKM. The CDR3 contains 16 residues. With 5 bases removed from V and 2 bases from J, the gap between germline ends came to 16 bases. This CDR3 reads CASSPRRGAGNQPQHF. The CDR3 nucleotides are TGTGCCAGCAGTCCCCGCCGGGGGGCCGGCAATCAGCCCCAGCATTTT.

J is TRBJ2-1 and V is TRBV6-6; TRBD1 matches at 9 bases. Looked up from germline, CDR1 is MNHNY and CDR2 is SVGAGI (reference sequence). The junction had 7 bases not matched to a gene; V was cut back by 6 bases and J by 7 bases. CDR3 length equals 14 residues. The DNA of the CDR3 is TGTGCCAGCAGACCTCCGGGACAGGGAAATGAGCAGTTCTTC. Translation: CASRPPGQGNEQFF.

The chain combines TRBV11-2 with TRBJ1-1, with 7 bases aligning to TRBD1. In germline, CDR1 is SGHAT, CDR2 FQNNGV. Trimming cost V 4 bases and J 1 base; bases outside gene matches: 3. The CDR3 runs 14 residues. CDR3 DNA: TGTGCCAGCAGCTCGGACAGGAGGAACACTGAAGCTTTCTTT. It codes for CASSSDRRNTEAFF.

The chain carries TRBV11-3 and TRBJ2-1; 9 bases are shared with TRBD2. This CDR3 has 17 residues. Germline lookup yields CDR1 SGHNT and CDR2 YENEEA. V shed 4 bases, J shed 4 bases, and the junction held 11 bases outside the gene matches. The CDR3 sequence is CASSSGLAGGAYNEQFF. The CDR3 DNA reads TGTGCCAGCAGCTCGGGACTAGCCGGAGGGGCGTACAATGAGCAGTTCTTC.

The chain combines TRBV5-6 with TRBJ2-7; D possibly corresponds to TRBD2 (5 bases). Trimming pared 2 bases from V and 5 bases from J, leaving 11 bases between. The CDR3 runs to 13 residues. The germline gives CDR1 SGHDT, CDR2 YYEEEE. The CDR3 DNA is TGTGCCAGCAGCTTCGGGGATATCCACGAGCAGTACTTC. Translated, it gives CASSFGDIHEQYF.

V gene TRBV28 combines with J gene TRBJ2-1; D is possibly TRBD2 (6 bases). V lost 8 bases, J lost 0 bases, and 14 bases lay in between. CDR1 is MDHEN, CDR2 SYDVKM, per germline. This CDR3 is 15 amino acids long. CDR3 DNA sequence: TGTGCCAGCGGCCCTGGGGGGTCCTCCTACAATGAGCAGTTCTTC. It translates to CASGPGGSSYNEQFF.

J is TRBJ2-1 and V is TRBV19; the match to TRBD1 covers 8 bases. The CDR3 has 17 residues. Losses at the gene ends were 4 bases for V and 5 bases for J; bases not matched to a gene: 13. Germline-derived CDR1 and CDR2 are LNHDA and SQIVND (reference sequence). The CDR3 spells CASSTRTGILIDNEQFF. DNA for the CDR3: TGTGCCAGTAGTACGAGGACAGGGATTTTAATTGACAATGAGCAGTTCTTC. Drawing the rest from reference TRBV19 and TRBJ2-1, the complete variable domain is DGGITQSPKYLFRKEGQNVTLSCEQNLNHDAMYWYRQDPGQGLRLIYYSQIVNDFQKGDIAEGYSVSREKKESFPLTVTSAQKNPTAFYLCASSTRTGILIDNEQFFGPGTRLTVL.